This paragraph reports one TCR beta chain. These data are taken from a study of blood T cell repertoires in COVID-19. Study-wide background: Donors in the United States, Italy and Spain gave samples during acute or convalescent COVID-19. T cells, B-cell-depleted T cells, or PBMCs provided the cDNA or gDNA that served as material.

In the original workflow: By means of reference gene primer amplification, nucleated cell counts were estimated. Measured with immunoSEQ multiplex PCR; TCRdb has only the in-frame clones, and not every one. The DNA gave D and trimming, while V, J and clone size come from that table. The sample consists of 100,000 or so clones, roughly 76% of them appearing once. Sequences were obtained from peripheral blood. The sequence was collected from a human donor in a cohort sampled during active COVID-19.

In nucleotides, the CDR3 is TGTGCCAGTAGTGACCTTCGGGAACTGGCGACCCAGTACTTC. This translates into CASSDLRELATQYF. The chain couples TRBV19 to TRBJ2-5; D perhaps matches TRBD2 (5 bases). The CDR3 contains 14 residues. Trimming removed 5 bases at V and 7 bases at J, with 17 bases between. Germline V gives CDR1 LNHDA, CDR2 SQIVND (reference sequence).